The next 27 T cell receptor beta chains were all read from a single sample in a study of shared clonotypes between healthy human individuals. Generated by immunoSEQ multiplex PCR, the TCRdb table keeps only in-frame clones and is missing some. Of roughly 2.6 million clones listed, approximately 92% are singletons. The sequencing input was naive CD4+ T cells sorted from blood. Stated subset: CD45RA+ positively selected. These receptors were taken from a man aged 18 to 35 in good health.

The rearrangement links TRBV6-5 to TRBJ2-7, with 9 positions matching TRBD1. CDR3 length: 14 residues. Germline CDR1 and CDR2: MNHEY and SVGAGI. V shed 2 bases and J 3 bases; nucleotides not matched to a gene: 2. This chain's CDR3 is CASSYVGQGYEQYF. The CDR3 DNA reads TGTGCCAGCAGTTACGTGGGACAGGGCTACGAGCAGTACTTC.

A note on this clone: At the DNA level, this CDR3 is encoded by other sequences in the same sample as well. The chain uses TRBV6-5 and TRBJ1-1; D is ambiguous. This CDR3 region has 12 residues. The germline V and J ends were trimmed by 2 bases and 4 bases, with 5 bases remaining between them. Per germline, CDR1 MNHEY and CDR2 SVGAGI. The CDR3 DNA sequence: TGTGCCAGCAGTTACCTAGGCACTGAAGCTTTCTTT. This gives the protein CASSYLGTEAFF.

The chain is built from TRBV5-1 and TRBJ2-1, with 10 positions matching TRBD2. Germline CDR1 SGHRS, CDR2 YFSETQ. V lost 4 bases to trimming and J lost 4 bases; unmatched junction nucleotides: 5. The CDR3 is made up of 15 amino acids. CDR3 DNA sequence: TGCGCCAGCAGCAACCTAGCGGGAGCTTACAATGAGCAGTTCTTC. Translated: CASSNLAGAYNEQFF. The entire variable domain, with the rest obtained from reference TRBV5-1 and TRBJ2-1, is as follows: KAGVTQTPRYLIKTRGQQVTLSCSPISGHRSVSWYQQTPGQGLQFLFEYFSETQRNKGNFPGRFSGRQFSNSRSEMNVSTLELGDSALYLCASSNLAGAYNEQFFGPGTRLTVL.

The V and J genes are TRBV11-3 and TRBJ1-1; D not certain. Between the trimmed V and J ends, which lost 0 bases and 2 bases, there was a span of 7 bases. CDR1 and CDR2 (germline): SGHNT, YENEEA. This CDR3 is 14 amino acids long. The CDR3 sequence: CASSLDRDNTEAFF. CDR3 in DNA: TGTGCCAGCAGCTTAGATAGAGACAACACTGAAGCTTTCTTT.

The gene calls are TRBV9 and TRBJ2-5; TRBD1 matches at 8 bases. Trimming removed 4 bases from V and 0 bases from J; junction bases left unmatched: 8. The CDR3 runs to 16 residues. From germline, CDR1 is SGDLS and CDR2 YYNGEE. CDR3 DNA: TGTGCCAGCAGCATAGGCGACAGGGGAAACCAAGAGACCCAGTACTTC. Protein: CASSIGDRGNQETQYF.

Comments on this clone: Other DNA sequences within the sample encode an identical CDR3. This rearrangement joins TRBV5-1 to TRBJ2-7, with a tentative D call TRBD1 (6 bases). The CDR3 length is 15 residues. Germline V lookup: CDR1 SGHRS, CDR2 YFSETQ. V shed 0 bases and J shed 2 bases, with 12 bases lying between them. CDR3 in amino acids: CASSLGGTSTYEQYF. For the CDR3, the DNA is TGCGCCAGCAGCTTGGGAGGGACATCTACCTACGAGCAGTACTTC.

The chain joins TRBV15 to TRBJ1-6; maybe TRBD1 (5 bases). Germline V CDR1 and CDR2: LNHNV, YYDKDF (reference sequence). Trimming took off 0 bases at V and 0 bases at J, with 15 bases between the two ends. The CDR3 consists of 19 residues. The CDR3 protein is CATSRDLRGVSSYNSPLHF. The CDR3 bases are TGTGCCACCAGCAGAGATCTGAGGGGCGTCAGCTCCTATAATTCACCCCTCCACTTT.

The gene calls are TRBV7-2 and TRBJ2-5, with D tentatively TRBD2 (5 bases). This CDR3 is 14 amino acids long. Germline V gives CDR1 SGHTA, CDR2 FQGNSA. V lost 4 bases and J 4 bases, leaving 13 bases between the germline ends. The CDR3: CASSWTGSGETQYF. In DNA form, the CDR3 reads TGTGCCAGCAGCTGGACTGGCTCCGGAGAGACCCAGTACTTC.

The rearrangement uses TRBV6-5 and TRBJ1-5, with TRBD1 matching over 9 bases. The CDR3 runs to 15 residues. V shed 4 bases and J 7 bases; nucleotides not matched to a gene: 8. CDR1 is MNHEY, CDR2 SVGAGI, per germline. The CDR3 spells CASSSGQGQGQPQHF. The CDR3 nucleotides read TGTGCCAGCAGTTCAGGACAGGGGCAGGGGCAGCCCCAGCATTTT.

For the CDR3, the DNA is TGCGCCAGCAGCTTGGCCGCGACAGGGAACATGAACACTGAAGCTTTCTTT. Translating it yields CASSLAATGNMNTEAFF. The chain combines TRBV5-1 with TRBJ1-1, with 7 bases matching TRBD1. The V gene's germline CDR1 is SGHRS and CDR2 YFSETQ. J lost 0 bases, V lost 0 bases, and 8 bases had no gene match. The CDR3 consists of 17 residues.

This chain joins TRBV2 and TRBJ2-2; D perhaps matches TRBD2 (6 bases). The germline CDR1 and CDR2 sequences are SNHLY and FYNNEI. V lost 9 bases and J 4 bases, leaving 15 bases between the germline ends. This CDR3 comprises 14 residues. The CDR3 DNA reads as TGTGCCAGTGATATTGGGGGGACCACCGGGGAGCTGTTTTTT. Translation: CASDIGGTTGELFF.

This chain connects TRBV19 to TRBJ2-7; 9 positions match TRBD1. Germline CDR1 reads LNHDA; CDR2 reads SQIVND (reference sequence). CDR3 size: 15 residues. V was clipped by 5 bases and J by 4 bases; unmatched bases: 9. The CDR3 nucleotides read TGTGCCAGTAGTTCACAGGGGGCCGTACATTACGAGCAGTACTTC. Its translation is CASSSQGAVHYEQYF.

This rearrangement joins TRBV18 to TRBJ1-5; 12 nucleotides match TRBD1. Germline CDR1 reads KGHSH; CDR2 reads LQKENI. J gave up 6 bases and V 4 bases, and 7 bases lay outside the gene matches. There are 16 residues in the CDR3. CDR3 sequence (DNA): TGTGCCAGCTCACGGGACAGGGGGCCTCAGGGTCAGCCCCAGCATTTT. Its translation: CASSRDRGPQGQPQHF.

The chain links TRBV2 to TRBJ1-2, with 7 bases that match TRBD1. The CDR3 has 14 amino acids. Germline values: CDR1 SNHLY, CDR2 FYNNEI. Trimming removed 6 bases from V and 2 bases from J; junction bases left unmatched: 6. The CDR3 is CASRTGARNYGYTF. CDR3 DNA: TGTGCCAGCAGAACAGGGGCCCGAAACTATGGCTACACCTTC.

With respect to this clone: Other DNA sequences in this specimen translate into the identical CDR3. The rearrangement uses TRBV18 and TRBJ1-6, with a possible D match to TRBD1 (5 bases). V lost 3 bases and J 6 bases, leaving 12 bases between the germline ends. The CDR3 consists of 15 residues. Germline values: CDR1 KGHSH, CDR2 LQKENI. In DNA form, the CDR3 reads TGTGCCAGCTCACCCCTCGCAGGGAGTAATTCACCCCTCCACTTT. As protein: CASSPLAGSNSPLHF.

The chain is built from TRBV5-1 and TRBJ1-1, with unresolved D. CDR3 length: 15 amino acids. Germline V gene lookup returns CDR1 SGHRS and CDR2 YFSETQ. The V end lost 0 bases, the J end lost 1 base, and 10 bases lay between the germline ends. The CDR3 bases are TGCGCCAGCAGCTTGGATGTCGCTACGAACACTGAAGCTTTCTTT. Protein product: CASSLDVATNTEAFF.

This clone was seen a single time. The chain employs TRBV5-1 and TRBJ2-7; TRBD1 agrees at 9 bases. J lost 3 bases, V lost 4 bases, and 5 bases had no gene match. Germline CDR1 reads SGHRS; CDR2 reads YFSETQ. The CDR3 loop spans 14 amino acids. The DNA for the CDR3 is TGCGCCAGCAGCGAGGGACAGGGCCTCTACGAGCAGTACTTC. Protein sequence: CASSEGQGLYEQYF.

The chain uses TRBV4-2 and TRBJ2-4, with TRBD2 as a possible D gene (5 bases). Germline V gives CDR1 LGHNA, CDR2 YNFKEQ. The V gene lost 3 bases and the J gene lost 2 bases, with 5 bases spanning the gap. CDR3 length equals 13 residues. The CDR3 reads CASSQDSKNIQYF. The CDR3 nucleotides are TGTGCCAGCAGCCAGGACTCCAAAAACATTCAGTACTTC.

Here the CDR3 DNA reads TGTGCCAGTAGTCCGGGACAGCGAAACGCTTACAATGAGCAGTTCTTC. Translation: CASSPGQRNAYNEQFF. The chain uses TRBV19 and TRBJ2-1; 7 bases align to TRBD1. Germline loops: CDR1 LNHDA, CDR2 SQIVND (reference sequence). The CDR3 totals 16 residues. The junction had 11 bases not matched to a gene; V was cut back by 5 bases and J by 4 bases.

The J gene is TRBJ1-5, the V gene TRBV6-1; TRBD1 agrees at 8 bases. CDR1 is MNHNS, CDR2 SASEGT, per germline. Losses at the gene ends were 3 bases for V and 4 bases for J; bases not matched to a gene: 2. The CDR3 is 14 residues long. CDR3 in amino acids: CASSETGVNQPQHF. The CDR3 DNA follows: TGTGCCAGCAGTGAGACAGGGGTAAATCAGCCCCAGCATTTT.

This rearrangement joins TRBV4-1 to TRBJ2-6; a weak D match, TRBD2 (5 bases). V was cut by 0 bases and J by 3 bases, with 18 bases left in between. Germline CDR1 and CDR2: MGHRA and YSYEKL. The CDR3 extends over 19 amino acids. The CDR3 nucleotides read TGCGCCAGCAGCCAAGATATTCTGCGGGTTCTGAGTGGGGCCAACGTCCTGACTTTC. It codes for CASSQDILRVLSGANVLTF.

V is TRBV28 and J is TRBJ2-3; 7 positions agree with TRBD2. V was clipped by 5 bases and J by 2 bases; unmatched bases: 7. This CDR3 is 15 amino acids long. Germline V CDR1 and CDR2: MDHEN, SYDVKM. CDR3: CASSIGGGPTDTQYF. The CDR3 DNA reads TGTGCCAGCAGTATCGGCGGGGGACCCACAGATACGCAGTATTTT.

The J gene is TRBJ2-3, the V gene TRBV10-2; the D gene is possibly TRBD2 (5 bases). Germline loops: CDR1 WSHSY, CDR2 SAAADI. The length of the CDR3 is 16 residues. V was trimmed by 0 bases and J by 3 bases, leaving 13 bases between them. The CDR3 nucleotides are TGCGCCAGCAGTGAGTCAGGAGGTGTCGGGACAGATACGCAGTATTTT. Amino acids: CASSESGGVGTDTQYF.

In its sample, this clone was seen a few times. The rearrangement uses TRBV25-1 and TRBJ1-5; the D is unclear. The CDR3 spans 14 residues. Between the trimmed V and J ends, which lost 2 bases and 3 bases, there was a span of 8 bases. Germline loops: CDR1 MGHDK, CDR2 SYGVNS. This CDR3 reads CASSEVSVNQPQHF. CDR3 in DNA: TGTGCCAGCAGTGAAGTGAGCGTCAATCAGCCCCAGCATTTT.

The gene calls are TRBV6-1 and TRBJ2-1; perhaps TRBD1 as D (5 bases). This CDR3 has 12 amino acids. V was clipped by 5 bases and J by 4 bases, with 6 bases between them. Germline V gene sequence: CDR1 MNHNS, CDR2 SASEGT. CDR3 residues: CASSRQYNEQFF. CDR3 sequence (DNA): TGTGCCAGCAGTCGACAGTACAATGAGCAGTTCTTC.

Details on this clone: The sample contains more than one DNA sequence encoding this CDR3. The chain links TRBV7-2 to TRBJ2-3; D not resolved. Trimming removed 6 bases at V and 3 bases at J, with 13 bases between. CDR1 is SGHTA and CDR2 is FQGNSA in the germline V gene. CDR3 size: 14 residues. The CDR3 is CASSLDPRTDTQYF. For the CDR3, the DNA is TGTGCCAGCAGTCTAGATCCAAGGACAGATACGCAGTATTTT.

V usage is TRBV6-5 and J usage is TRBJ2-4, with D possibly being TRBD1 (6 bases). Germline CDR1 is MNHEY and CDR2 is SVGAGI. There are 12 residues in the CDR3. The ends were cut back, 4 bases at V and 13 bases at J, with 14 bases in the middle. CDR3 sequence reads: CASSSAGAGQYF. The CDR3 nucleotides read TGTGCCAGCAGTTCCGCAGGGGCCGGCCAGTACTTC.